The source of this TCR beta chain is a study of shared clonotypes between healthy human individuals. In the case of this clone: A much larger clonotype is one base distant, so this may be a read error.

Some clones are missing from TCRdb's copy, which holds only in-frame ones; the method was immunoSEQ multiplex PCR. The repertoire holds 490,000 or so clones, with less than 80% as singletons. Input material: PBMCs. This clonotype was obtained from a woman aged 40-49 years in good health. Some clones in this sample may be carry-over from other donors' samples.

The CDR3 sequence is CAWRIVAGDGGELFF. The DNA of the CDR3 is TGTGCCTGGAGGATAGTAGCGGGGGACGGTGGGGAGCTGTTTTTT. The V and J genes are TRBV30 and TRBJ2-2; 9 nucleotides line up with TRBD2. Germline CDR1 reads GTSNPN; CDR2 reads SVGIG (reference sequence). The CDR3 is 15 amino acids. Trimming took 3 bases from V and 8 from J; bases not matched to a gene: 10.